One and the same sample provided the 21 T cell receptor beta chains below, sequenced in a study of blood T cell repertoires in COVID-19 (dated by TCRdb to about 2020). Libraries came from the immunoSEQ multiplex PCR assay. Imported from immuneACCESS, the table was reduced by TCRdb to in-frame sequences with V and J called. These copies leave out some clones; in studies compared against another copy, an unresolved V gene accounts for under half, and the cause of the remainder is not known. The sample profile shows a few hundred thousand clones; 75% to 90% of them were found once. The ten largest clones represent 1.2% of the sample. Specimen: PBMCs or T cells enriched from blood (not recorded which). These receptors all come from a young man who had recovered from COVID-19.

V usage is TRBV12-3 or TRBV12-4 and J usage is TRBJ1-2; D is perhaps TRBD1 (6 bases). CDR3 length: 11 residues. V gave up 5 bases and J gave up 5 bases, with 6 bases separating them. The CDR3 spells CASSTGYGYTF. CDR3 in DNA: TGTGCCAGCAGTACAGGGTATGGCTACACCTTC.

The V call is TRBV2, the J call TRBJ2-7; D gene ambiguous. V dropped 3 bases and J dropped 6 bases, with 15 bases sitting between them. Germline CDR1 and CDR2: SNHLY and FYNNEI. The CDR3 length is 14 residues. The chain's CDR3 is CASSDTPTMAEQYF. In DNA form, the CDR3 reads TGTGCCAGCAGTGATACCCCAACAATGGCCGAGCAGTACTTC.

The rearrangement links TRBV28 to TRBJ2-7; the D is unclear. The CDR3 contains 14 residues. Per germline, CDR1 MDHEN and CDR2 SYDVKM. The germline V and J ends were trimmed by 6 bases and 2 bases, with 14 bases remaining between them. CDR3 bases: TGTGCCAGCAGCCAACCCGCTGGAGCCTACGAGCAGTACTTC. It yields the protein CASSQPAGAYEQYF. Together with reference TRBV28 and TRBJ2-7, the CDR3 gives the full variable domain: DVKVTQSSRYLVKRTGEKVFLECVQDMDHENMFWYRQDPGLGLRLIYFSYDVKMKEKGDIPEGYSVSREKKERFSLILESASTNQTSMYLCASSQPAGAYEQYFGPGTRLTVT.

J is TRBJ2-7 and V is TRBV4-3; 14 nucleotides match TRBD2. This CDR3 contains 19 residues. V gave up 4 bases and J gave up 4 bases; unmatched junction bases: 15. CDR1 and CDR2 (germline): LGHNA, YSLEER. The CDR3 spells CASSRVETSGGASRYEQYF. The CDR3 bases are TGCGCCAGCAGCCGGGTGGAGACTAGCGGGGGGGCAAGTAGGTACGAGCAGTACTTC.

This chain links TRBV10-1 with TRBJ2-7, with 9 bases lining up with TRBD1. The CDR3 consists of 15 residues. The V and J ends lost 2 bases and 3 bases, in that order; junction bases with no gene match: 5. Germline V gene lookup returns CDR1 WNHNN and CDR2 SYGVQD (reference sequence). The CDR3 loop reads CASSEKDRGGYEQYF. CDR3 nucleotides: TGCGCCAGCAGTGAGAAGGACAGGGGCGGCTACGAGCAGTACTTC.

This clone was observed a handful of times. Additional DNA sequences in this sample encode the identical CDR3. The chain combines TRBV5-1 with TRBJ1-3, with D maybe TRBD1 (6 bases). In germline, CDR1 is SGHRS, CDR2 YFSETQ. Trimming shortened V by 4 bases and J by 4 bases, and 12 bases separated the two germline ends. This CDR3 is built from 14 residues. The DNA of the CDR3 is TGCGCCAGCAGCCCGGACAGCCGGGGAAACACCATATATTTT. Translation: CASSPDSRGNTIYF.

The CDR3 sequence is CASSPIQGSGNTIYF. DNA of the CDR3: TGTGCCAGCTCACCAATACAGGGGTCAGGAAACACCATATATTTT. The chain links TRBV18 to TRBJ1-3; 7 bases line up with TRBD1. V lost 2 bases, J lost 4 bases, and 5 bases stayed unmatched. CDR1 and CDR2 (germline): KGHSH, LQKENI. The CDR3 has 15 amino acids. Full variable domain (remainder filled in from reference TRBV18 and TRBJ1-3): NAGVMQNPRHLVRRRGQEARLRCSPMKGHSHVYWYRQLPEEGLKFMVYLQKENIIDESGMPKERFSAEFPKEGPSILRIQQVVRGDSAAYFCASSPIQGSGNTIYFGEGSWLTVV.

The chain recombines TRBV12-3 or TRBV12-4 with TRBJ2-4, with D perhaps matching TRBD1 (5 bases). This CDR3 has 12 amino acids. The V end lost 6 bases, the J end lost 8 bases, and 11 bases lay between the germline ends. CDR3 sequence: CASRDGADIQYF. For the CDR3, the DNA is TGTGCCAGCAGAGATGGGGCGGACATTCAGTACTTC.

The rearrangement uses TRBV24-1 and TRBJ1-2, with D possibly being TRBD1 (5 bases). Germline V CDR1 and CDR2: KGHDR, SFDVKD. Between the trimmed V and J ends, which lost 5 bases and 0 bases, there was a span of 12 bases. The CDR3 loop spans 15 amino acids. The CDR3 reads CATSAGGRANYGYTF. The DNA of the CDR3 is TGTGCCACCAGTGCGGGGGGACGAGCTAACTATGGCTACACCTTC.

V gene TRBV6-9 combines with J gene TRBJ2-5; weak D call: TRBD1 (6 bases). The CDR3 has 15 residues. The germline V gene has CDR1 MNHGY and CDR2 SVAAGI. V was pared by 2 bases and J by 4 bases, with 14 bases between. CDR3 DNA: TGTGCCAGCAGTTATCCCCCGCGAGGGGGAGAGACCCAGTACTTC. Protein product: CASSYPPRGGETQYF.

V is TRBV27 and J is TRBJ1-6; unclear D gene. Trimming pared 5 bases from V and 4 bases from J, leaving 3 bases between. There are 12 residues in the CDR3. Germline V gene lookup returns CDR1 MNHEY and CDR2 SMNVEV (reference sequence). For the CDR3, the DNA is TGTGCCAGCAGTCCATATAATTCACCCCTCCACTTT. Translation: CASSPYNSPLHF.

The chain joins TRBV5-1 to TRBJ2-3; D is uncertain. The CDR3 covers 15 residues. Germline-derived CDR1 and CDR2 are SGHRS and YFSETQ. Trimming removed 3 bases at V and 0 bases at J, with 11 bases between. CDR3 DNA: TGCGCCAGCAGCTCCCTAGAGATTAGCACAGATACGCAGTATTTT. Protein: CASSSLEISTDTQYF.

The chain recombines TRBV15 with TRBJ1-5; weak D call: TRBD1 (6 bases). CDR1 is LNHNV and CDR2 is YYDKDF in the germline V gene (reference sequence). V lost 2 bases and J 3 bases, leaving 11 bases between the germline ends. There are 15 residues in the CDR3. CDR3 nucleotides: TGTGCCACCAGCAGAACCCGGGACATCAATCAGCCCCAGCATTTT. This encodes CATSRTRDINQPQHF.

This chain connects TRBV6-2 or TRBV6-3 to TRBJ1-5; no clear D. V was trimmed by 2 bases and J by 6 bases, leaving 11 bases between them. This CDR3 region has 14 residues. The V gene's germline CDR1 is MNHEY and CDR2 SVGEGT. CDR3 sequence (DNA): TGTGCCAGCAGTTACGACCCGGAGGGTCAGCCCCAGCATTTT. This gives the protein CASSYDPEGQPQHF.

This chain connects TRBV11-2 to TRBJ2-1, with 11 positions matching TRBD2. The CDR3 is made up of 14 amino acids. From germline, CDR1 is SGHAT and CDR2 FQNNGV. V shed 5 bases, J shed 4 bases, and the junction held 1 base outside the gene matches. In DNA, the CDR3 is TGTGCCAGCAGCACTAGCGGGGGATACAATGAGCAGTTCTTC. Its protein is CASSTSGGYNEQFF.

Turning to this clone: This sample includes further DNA sequences coding for the same CDR3. The chain combines TRBV19 with TRBJ2-7; D unclear. Trimming took 4 bases from V and 1 from J, leaving 5 bases between them. CDR3 length: 12 residues. Looked up from germline, CDR1 is LNHDA and CDR2 is SQIVND (reference sequence). The CDR3 protein is CASSSISYEQYF. CDR3 nucleotide sequence: TGTGCCAGTAGTAGTATATCCTACGAGCAGTACTTC.

The rearrangement links TRBV10-3 to TRBJ2-3; 10 positions match TRBD1. CDR3 size: 15 residues. CDR1 is ENHRY, CDR2 SYGVKD, per germline. V lost 7 bases, J lost 3 bases, and 7 bases stayed unmatched. CDR3 sequence reads: CAITVDRGLTDTQYF. For the CDR3, the DNA is TGTGCCATCACCGTCGACAGGGGGCTGACAGATACGCAGTATTTT.

The chain joins TRBV19 to TRBJ1-1; no clear D. The germline CDR1 and CDR2 sequences are LNHDA and SQIVND (reference sequence). The CDR3 consists of 13 residues. V lost 0 bases and J lost 9, with 11 bases in between. CDR3 nucleotides: TGTGCCAGTAGTATAGATGGCAGAGCGCAAGCTTTCTTT. It yields the protein CASSIDGRAQAFF. Complete variable domain (other parts from reference TRBV19 and TRBJ1-1): DGGITQSPKYLFRKEGQNVTLSCEQNLNHDAMYWYRQDPGQGLRLIYYSQIVNDFQKGDIAEGYSVSREKKESFPLTVTSAQKNPTAFYLCASSIDGRAQAFFGQGTRLTVV.

The V and J genes are TRBV29-1 and TRBJ2-3; 10 bases are shared with TRBD1. The CDR3 consists of 10 residues. CDR1 SQVTM and CDR2 ANQGSEA come from the germline V gene. The V gene end was trimmed by 2 bases and the J gene end by 14 bases; junction bases not matched to a gene: 1. The CDR3 spells CSVERDRGYF. CDR3 in DNA: TGCAGCGTTGAACGGGACAGGGGGTATTTT.

The CDR3: CASSVVGGTWGYTF. Here the CDR3 DNA reads TGTGCCAGCAGCGTAGTCGGCGGAACCTGGGGCTACACCTTC. The chain recombines TRBV9 with TRBJ1-2; D call uncertain. CDR3 length: 14 residues. The germline V and J ends were trimmed by 0 bases and 8 bases, with 14 bases remaining between them. Germline V gene sequence: CDR1 SGDLS, CDR2 YYNGEE.

The count of this clone is one. The V call is TRBV4-3, the J call TRBJ1-1; D call uncertain. Per the germline V gene, CDR1 is LGHNA and CDR2 is YSLEER. The CDR3 runs 12 residues. Trimming shortened V by 0 bases and J by 6 bases, and 5 bases separated the two germline ends. CDR3 DNA sequence: TGCGCCAGCAGCCAAGAAGGAGCTGAAGCTTTCTTT. It yields the protein CASSQEGAEAFF.